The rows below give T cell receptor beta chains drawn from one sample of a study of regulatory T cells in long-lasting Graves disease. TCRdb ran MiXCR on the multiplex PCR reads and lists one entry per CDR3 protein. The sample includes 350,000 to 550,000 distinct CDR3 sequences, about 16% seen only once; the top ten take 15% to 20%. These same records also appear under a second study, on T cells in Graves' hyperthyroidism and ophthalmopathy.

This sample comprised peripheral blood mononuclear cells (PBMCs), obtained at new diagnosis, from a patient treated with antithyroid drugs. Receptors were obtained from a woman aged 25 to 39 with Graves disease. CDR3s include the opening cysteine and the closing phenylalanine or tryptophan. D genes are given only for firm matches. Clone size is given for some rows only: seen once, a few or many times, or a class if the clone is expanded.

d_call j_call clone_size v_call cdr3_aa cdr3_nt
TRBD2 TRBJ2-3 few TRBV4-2 CASSTTGLAGVGDTQYF TGTGCCAGCAGCACGACAGGACTAGCGGGAGTCGGGGATACGCAGTATTTT
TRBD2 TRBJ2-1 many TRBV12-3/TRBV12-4 CASRRLAGPSYNEQFF TGTGCCAGCAGGCGACTAGCGGGTCCCTCCTACAATGAGCAGTTCTTC
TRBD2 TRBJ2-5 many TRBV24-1 CATSDFAGGVFQETQYF TGTGCCACCAGTGATTTCGCGGGAGGAGTGTTTCAAGAGACCCAGTACTTC
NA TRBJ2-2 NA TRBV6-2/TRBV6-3 CASSPKTGELFF TGTGCCAGCAGCCCAAAGACCGGGGAGCTGTTTTTT
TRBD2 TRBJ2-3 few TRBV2 CASSRAGVLDTQYF TGTGCCAGCAGTCGAGCGGGAGTGCTTGATACGCAGTATTTT
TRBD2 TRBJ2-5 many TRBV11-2 CASSLQLAGETQYF TGTGCCAGCAGCTTACAACTAGCGGGAGAGACCCAGTACTTC
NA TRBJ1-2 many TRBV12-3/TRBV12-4 CASSIGTNGYTF TGTGCCAGCAGCATCGGGACTAACGGCTACACCTTC
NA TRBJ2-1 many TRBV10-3 CAISEGENYNEQFF TGTGCCATCAGTGAGGGGGAGAACTACAATGAGCAGTTCTTC
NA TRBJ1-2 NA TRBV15 CATSEGSRYGYTF TGTGCCACCAGCGAAGGCTCCAGGTATGGCTACACCTTC
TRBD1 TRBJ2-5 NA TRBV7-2 CASSRDSLGETQYF TGTGCCAGCAGCCGGGACAGCCTTGGAGAGACCCAGTACTTC
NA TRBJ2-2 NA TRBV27 CASSFIYTGELFF TGTGCCAGCAGTTTTATCTACACCGGGGAGCTGTTTTTT
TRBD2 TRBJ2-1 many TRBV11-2 CASSFAGEYNEQFF TGTGCCAGCAGCTTCGCGGGAGAGTACAATGAGCAGTTCTTC
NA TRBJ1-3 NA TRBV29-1 CSAAGTGNTIYF TGCAGCGCAGCAGGGACTGGAAACACCATATATTTT
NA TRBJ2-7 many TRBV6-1 CASSELDPAPYEQYF TGTGCCAGCAGTGAACTGGACCCAGCGCCTTACGAGCAGTACTTC
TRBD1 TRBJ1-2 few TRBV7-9 CASSSGQGDGYTF TGTGCCAGCAGCTCCGGGCAGGGGGATGGCTACACCTTC
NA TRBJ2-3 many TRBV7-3 CASSRTGGATDTQYF TGCGCCAGCAGCCGGACGGGCGGAGCCACAGATACGCAGTATTTT
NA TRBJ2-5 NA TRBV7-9 CASSLLLDGIGVSETQYF TGTGCCAGCAGCTTATTATTGGACGGCATCGGGGTTTCGGAGACCCAGTACTTC
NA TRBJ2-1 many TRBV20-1 CSARDPPKAASSYNEQFF TGCAGTGCTAGAGATCCCCCAAAGGCGGCGAGCTCCTACAATGAGCAGTTCTTC
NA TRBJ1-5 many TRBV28 CASSFFGQNQPQHF TGTGCCAGCAGTTTCTTCGGGCAAAATCAGCCCCAGCATTTT
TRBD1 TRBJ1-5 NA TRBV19 CASTATGQGALQPQHF TGTGCCAGTACCGCGACTGGACAGGGGGCCCTTCAGCCCCAGCATTTT
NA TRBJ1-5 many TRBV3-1 CASSQDRRTMRGNQPQHF TGTGCCAGCAGCCAAGATCGACGAACAATGAGGGGCAATCAGCCCCAGCATTTT
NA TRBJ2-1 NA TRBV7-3 CASSLSSRADEQFF TGTGCCAGCAGCTTATCCTCCCGAGCGGATGAGCAGTTCTTC
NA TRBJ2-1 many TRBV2 CASSGTLYNEQFF TGTGCCAGCTCCGGGACTCTCTACAATGAGCAGTTCTTC
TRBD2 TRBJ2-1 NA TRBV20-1 CSARVVAGGFNEQFF TGCAGTGCTAGAGTGGTAGCGGGAGGCTTCAATGAGCAGTTCTTC
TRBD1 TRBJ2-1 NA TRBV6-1 CASSPQGERPYNEQFF TGTGCCAGCAGCCCCCAGGGGGAACGGCCCTACAATGAGCAGTTCTTC
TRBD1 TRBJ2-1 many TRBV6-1 CAMTPGTGYYNEQFF TGTGCCATGACTCCCGGGACAGGGTACTACAATGAGCAGTTCTTC
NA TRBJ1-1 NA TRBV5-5 CASSYDRRSTEAFF TGTGCCAGCAGCTATGACAGGCGGAGCACTGAAGCTTTCTTT
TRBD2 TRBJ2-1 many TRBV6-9 CASSYPASGRTISYNEQFF TGTGCCAGCAGTTACCCCGCGTCCGGGAGGACCATTTCCTACAATGAGCAGTTCTTC
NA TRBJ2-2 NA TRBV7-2 CASSRREAGELFF TGTGCCAGCAGCCGTAGGGAGGCCGGGGAGCTGTTTTTT
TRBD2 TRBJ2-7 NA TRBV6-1 CATRLARYEQYF TGTGCCACCCGACTAGCGAGGTACGAGCAGTACTTC
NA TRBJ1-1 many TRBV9 CASTPGGDVNTEAFF TGTGCCAGCACCCCCGGGGGGGATGTGAACACTGAAGCTTTCTTT
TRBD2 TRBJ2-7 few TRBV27 CASSLGGGDSYEQYF TGTGCCAGCAGTTTGGGGGGAGGGGATTCCTACGAGCAGTACTTC
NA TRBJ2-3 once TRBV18 CASSPRLAVFSDTQYF TGTGCCAGCTCACCTAGGCTAGCCGTCTTCTCAGATACGCAGTATTTT
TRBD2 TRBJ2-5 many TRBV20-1 CSARGGRKEETQYF TGCAGTGCTAGGGGGGGGAGGAAGGAAGAGACCCAGTACTTC
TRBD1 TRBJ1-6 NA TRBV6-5 CASSYSIPTGGFPLHF TGTGCCAGCAGTTACTCGATTCCGACAGGGGGCTTCCCCCTCCACTTT
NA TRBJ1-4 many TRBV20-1 CSARDLNEKLFF TGCAGTGCTAGAGATCTCAATGAAAAACTGTTTTTT
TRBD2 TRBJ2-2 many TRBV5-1 CASRTGTSNTGELFF TGCGCCAGTAGGACCGGGACTAGCAACACCGGGGAGCTGTTTTTT
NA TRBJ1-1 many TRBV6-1 CASSDGGDTEAFF TGTGCCAGCAGTGACGGTGGGGACACTGAAGCTTTCTTT
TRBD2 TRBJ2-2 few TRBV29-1 CSVRTGRSGELFF TGCAGCGTGAGGACCGGGAGGTCGGGGGAGCTGTTTTTT
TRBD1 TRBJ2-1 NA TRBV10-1 CASSEPTGNEQFF TGCGCCAGCAGTGAGCCGACAGGGAATGAGCAGTTCTTC
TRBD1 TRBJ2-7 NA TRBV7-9 CASMGRSDRGNSYEQYF TGTGCCAGCATGGGCAGGTCAGACAGGGGGAATTCCTACGAGCAGTACTTC
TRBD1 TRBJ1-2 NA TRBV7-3 CASSFGDRDGYTF TGTGCCAGCAGCTTCGGGGACAGGGACGGCTACACCTTC
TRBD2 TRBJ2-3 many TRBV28 CASSLGLAGETDTQYF TGTGCCAGCAGCCTAGGACTAGCGGGAGAGACAGATACGCAGTATTTT
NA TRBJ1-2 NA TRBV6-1 CASSRTGPWGYTF TGTGCCAGCAGCAGAACAGGGCCCTGGGGCTACACCTTC
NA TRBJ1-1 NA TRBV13 CASSLAGGFNTEAFF TGTGCCAGCAGCTTAGCTGGGGGTTTCAACACTGAAGCTTTCTTT